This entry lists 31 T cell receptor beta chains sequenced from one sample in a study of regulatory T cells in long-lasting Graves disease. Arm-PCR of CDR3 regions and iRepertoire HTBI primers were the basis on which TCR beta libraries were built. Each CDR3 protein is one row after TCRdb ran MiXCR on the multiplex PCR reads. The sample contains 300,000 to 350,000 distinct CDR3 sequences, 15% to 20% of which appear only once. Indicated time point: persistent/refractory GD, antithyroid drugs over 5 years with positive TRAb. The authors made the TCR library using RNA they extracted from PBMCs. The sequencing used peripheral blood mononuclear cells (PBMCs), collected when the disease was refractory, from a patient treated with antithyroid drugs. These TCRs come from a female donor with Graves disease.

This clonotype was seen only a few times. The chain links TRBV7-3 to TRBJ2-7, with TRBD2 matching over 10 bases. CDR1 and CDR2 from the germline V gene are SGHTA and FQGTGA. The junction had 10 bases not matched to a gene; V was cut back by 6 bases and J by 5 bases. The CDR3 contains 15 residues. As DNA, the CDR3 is TGTGCCAGCAGTGTAAGGACTAGCGGTATGAACGAGCAGTACTTC. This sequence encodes CASSVRTSGMNEQYF.

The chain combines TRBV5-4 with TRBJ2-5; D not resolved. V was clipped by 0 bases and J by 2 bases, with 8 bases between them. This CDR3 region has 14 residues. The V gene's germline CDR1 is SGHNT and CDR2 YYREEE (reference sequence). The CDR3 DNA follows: TGTGCCAGCAGCTTGGTGGGTCGTCAAGAGACCCAGTACTTC. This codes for CASSLVGRQETQYF.

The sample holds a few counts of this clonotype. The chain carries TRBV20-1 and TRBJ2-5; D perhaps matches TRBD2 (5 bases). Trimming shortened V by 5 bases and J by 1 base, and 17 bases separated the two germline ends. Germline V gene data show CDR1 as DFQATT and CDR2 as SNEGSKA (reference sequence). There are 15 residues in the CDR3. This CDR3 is CSARGGGSGQETQYF. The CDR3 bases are TGCAGTGCTCGCGGCGGTGGGAGCGGCCAAGAGACCCAGTACTTC.

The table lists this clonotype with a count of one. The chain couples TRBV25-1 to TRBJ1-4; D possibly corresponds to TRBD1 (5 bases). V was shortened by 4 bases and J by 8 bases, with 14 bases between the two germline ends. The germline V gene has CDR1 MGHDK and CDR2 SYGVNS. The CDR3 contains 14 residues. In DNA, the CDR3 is TGTGCCAGCAGTGCAACCGGGACGAAGGAAAAACTGTTTTTT. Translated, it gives CASSATGTKEKLFF. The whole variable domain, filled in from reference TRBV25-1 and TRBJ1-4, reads EADIYQTPRYLVIGTGKKITLECSQTMGHDKMYWYQQDPGMELHLIHYSYGVNSTEKGDLSSESTVSRIRTEHFPLTLESARPSHTSQYLCASSATGTKEKLFFGSGTQLSVL.

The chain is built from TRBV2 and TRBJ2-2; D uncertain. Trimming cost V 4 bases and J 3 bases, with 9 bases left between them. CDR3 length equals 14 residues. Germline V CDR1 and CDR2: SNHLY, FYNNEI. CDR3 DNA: TGTGCCAGCAGTGTGTCGTGGGACACCGGGGAGCTGTTTTTT. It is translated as CASSVSWDTGELFF.

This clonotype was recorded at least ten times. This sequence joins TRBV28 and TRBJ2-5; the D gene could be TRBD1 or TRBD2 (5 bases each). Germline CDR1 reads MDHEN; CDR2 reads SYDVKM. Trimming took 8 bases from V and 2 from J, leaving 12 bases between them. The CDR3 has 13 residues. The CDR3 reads CASGGSPQETQYF. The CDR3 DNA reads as TGTGCCAGCGGGGGTTCACCTCAAGAGACCCAGTACTTC.

The CDR3 spells CASSWDGSAGELFF. The CDR3, as DNA: TGTGCCAGCTCCTGGGACGGGAGTGCCGGGGAGCTGTTTTTT. The V and J genes are TRBV7-9 and TRBJ2-2; weak D call: TRBD2 (6 bases). V lost 8 bases and J lost 6, with 16 bases in between. Germline CDR1 and CDR2: SEHNR and FQNEAQ (reference sequence). The CDR3 is 14 residues long.

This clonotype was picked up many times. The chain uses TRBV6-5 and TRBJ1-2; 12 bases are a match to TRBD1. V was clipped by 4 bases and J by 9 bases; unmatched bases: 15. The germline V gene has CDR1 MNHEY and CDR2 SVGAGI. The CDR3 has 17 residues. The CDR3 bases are TGTGCCAGCAGTTCCATTCTCTTGGGACAGGGGGCCGAAAGCTACACCTTC. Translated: CASSSILLGQGAESYTF.

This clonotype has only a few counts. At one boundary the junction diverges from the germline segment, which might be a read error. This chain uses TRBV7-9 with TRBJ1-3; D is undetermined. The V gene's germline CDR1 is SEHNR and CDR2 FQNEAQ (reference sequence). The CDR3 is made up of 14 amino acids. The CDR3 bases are TGTTCCAGCAGCCGGGTCGGCTCTGGAAACACCATATATTTT. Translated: CSSSRVGSGNTIYF. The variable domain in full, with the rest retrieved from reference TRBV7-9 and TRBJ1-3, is DTGVSQNPRHKITKRGQNVTFRCDPISEHNRLYWYRQTLGQGPEFLTYFQNEAQLEKSRLLSDRFSAERPKGSFSTLEIQRTEQGDSAMYLCSSSRVGSGNTIYFGEGSWLTVV.

In nucleotides, the CDR3 is TGTGCCATCAGTGAGTCAGGTGGGACAGGGTACGAGCAGTACTTC. Protein sequence: CAISESGGTGYEQYF. This chain joins TRBV10-3 and TRBJ2-7, with 9 bases aligning to TRBD1. Unmatched junction bases numbered 4, after V lost 0 bases and J lost 4 bases. Germline CDR1 ENHRY, CDR2 SYGVKD. The CDR3 is made up of 15 amino acids.

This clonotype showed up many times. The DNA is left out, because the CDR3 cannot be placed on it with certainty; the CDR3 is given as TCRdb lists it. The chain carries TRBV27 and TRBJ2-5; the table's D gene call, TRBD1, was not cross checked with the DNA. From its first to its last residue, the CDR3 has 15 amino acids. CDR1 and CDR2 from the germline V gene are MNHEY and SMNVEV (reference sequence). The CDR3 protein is CASSLSAVLGETQYF.

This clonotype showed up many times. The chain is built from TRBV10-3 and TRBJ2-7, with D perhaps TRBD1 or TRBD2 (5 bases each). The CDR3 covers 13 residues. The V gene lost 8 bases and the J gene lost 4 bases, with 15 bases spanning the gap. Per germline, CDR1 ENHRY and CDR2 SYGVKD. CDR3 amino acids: CAISGADGYEQYF. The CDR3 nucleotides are TGTGCCATCTCCGGGGCGGACGGATACGAGCAGTACTTC.

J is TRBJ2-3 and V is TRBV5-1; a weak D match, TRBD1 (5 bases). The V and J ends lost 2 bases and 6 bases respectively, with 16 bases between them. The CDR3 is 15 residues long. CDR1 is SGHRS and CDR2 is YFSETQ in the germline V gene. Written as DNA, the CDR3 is TGCGCCAGCAGCTTAGGGGTTGATTCCGGGGATACGCAGTATTTT. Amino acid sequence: CASSLGVDSGDTQYF. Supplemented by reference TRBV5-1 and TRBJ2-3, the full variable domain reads KAGVTQTPRYLIKTRGQQVTLSCSPISGHRSVSWYQQTPGQGLQFLFEYFSETQRNKGNFPGRFSGRQFSNSRSEMNVSTLELGDSALYLCASSLGVDSGDTQYFGPGTRLTVL.

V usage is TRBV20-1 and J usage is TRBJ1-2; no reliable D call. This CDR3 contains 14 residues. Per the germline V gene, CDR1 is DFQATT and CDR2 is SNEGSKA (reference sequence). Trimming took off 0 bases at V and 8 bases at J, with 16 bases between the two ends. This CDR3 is CSARDDLYSRGYTF. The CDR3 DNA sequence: TGCAGTGCTAGAGATGACTTATATTCTCGGGGCTACACCTTC.

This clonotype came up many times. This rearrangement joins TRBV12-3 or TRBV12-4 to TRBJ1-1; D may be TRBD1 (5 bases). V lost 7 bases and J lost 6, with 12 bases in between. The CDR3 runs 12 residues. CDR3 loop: CASNRVGAEAFF. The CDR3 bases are TGTGCCAGCAATCGAGTAGGGGCTGAAGCTTTCTTT.

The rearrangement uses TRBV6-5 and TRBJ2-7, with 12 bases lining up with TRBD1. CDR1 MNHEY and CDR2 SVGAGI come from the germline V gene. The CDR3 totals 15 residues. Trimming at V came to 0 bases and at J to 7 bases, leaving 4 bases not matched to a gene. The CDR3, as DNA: TGTGCCAGCAGTTACTCGGGACAGGGGGCTGGGGAGCAGTACTTC. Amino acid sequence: CASSYSGQGAGEQYF.

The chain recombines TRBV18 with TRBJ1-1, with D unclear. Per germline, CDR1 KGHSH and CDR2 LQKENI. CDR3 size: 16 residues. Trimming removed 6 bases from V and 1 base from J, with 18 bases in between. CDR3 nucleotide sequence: TGTGCCAGCTCCCGACTGGCCCCACAGCCGAACACTGAAGCTTTCTTT. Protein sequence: CASSRLAPQPNTEAFF.

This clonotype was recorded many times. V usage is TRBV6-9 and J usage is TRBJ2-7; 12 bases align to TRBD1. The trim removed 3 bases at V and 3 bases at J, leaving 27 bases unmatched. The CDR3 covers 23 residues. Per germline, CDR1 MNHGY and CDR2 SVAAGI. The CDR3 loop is CASSYQRTDGGTGGFFGFYEQYF. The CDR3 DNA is TGTGCCAGCAGTTACCAAAGAACCGATGGTGGGACAGGGGGCTTTTTCGGATTCTACGAGCAGTACTTC.

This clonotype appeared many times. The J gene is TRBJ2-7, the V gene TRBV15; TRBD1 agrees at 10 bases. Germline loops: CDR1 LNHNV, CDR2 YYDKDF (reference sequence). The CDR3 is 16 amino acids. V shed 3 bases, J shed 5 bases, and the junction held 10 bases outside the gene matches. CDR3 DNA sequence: TGTGCCACCAGCAGCGACAGGGGGCTCCTGGTAGACGAGCAGTACTTC. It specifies CATSSDRGLLVDEQYF.

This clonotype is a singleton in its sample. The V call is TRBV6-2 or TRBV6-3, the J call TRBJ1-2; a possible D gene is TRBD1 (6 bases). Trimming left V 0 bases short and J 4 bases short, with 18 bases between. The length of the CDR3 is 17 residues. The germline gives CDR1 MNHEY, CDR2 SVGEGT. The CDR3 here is CASSYSTPIGGLYGYTF. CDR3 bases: TGTGCCAGCAGTTACTCGACCCCCATCGGGGGGCTCTATGGCTACACCTTC.

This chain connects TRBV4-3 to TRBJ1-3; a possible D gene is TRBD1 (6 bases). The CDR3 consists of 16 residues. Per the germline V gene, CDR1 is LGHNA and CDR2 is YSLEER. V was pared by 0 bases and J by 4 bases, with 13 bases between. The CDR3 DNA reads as TGCGCCAGCAGCCAAGAGGGGGGGGCTCTGGGAAACACCATATATTTT. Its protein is CASSQEGGALGNTIYF.

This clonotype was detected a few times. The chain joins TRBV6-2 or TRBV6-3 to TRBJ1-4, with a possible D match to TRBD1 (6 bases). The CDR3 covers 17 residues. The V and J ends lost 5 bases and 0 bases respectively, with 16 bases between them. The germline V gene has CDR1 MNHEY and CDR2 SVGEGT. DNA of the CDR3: TGTGCCAGCAGTGACTTTGGCAGGGGCCCAACTAATGAAAAACTGTTTTTT. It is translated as CASSDFGRGPTNEKLFF.

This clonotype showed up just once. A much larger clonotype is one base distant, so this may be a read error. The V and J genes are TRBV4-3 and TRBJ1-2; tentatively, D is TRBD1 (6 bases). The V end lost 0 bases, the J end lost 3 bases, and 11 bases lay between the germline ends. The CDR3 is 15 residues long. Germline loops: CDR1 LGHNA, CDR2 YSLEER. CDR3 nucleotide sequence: TGCGCCAGCAGCCAAGAAAACAGGGAAGACTATGGCTACACCTTC. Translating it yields CASSQENREDYGYTF.

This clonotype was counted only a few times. The CDR3 reads CASETGGYGYTF. In nucleotides, the CDR3 is TGTGCCAGCGAAACAGGGGGCTATGGCTACACCTTC. V and J are TRBV13 and TRBJ1-2, with 8 bases fitting TRBD1. Trimming cost V 8 bases and J 4 bases; bases outside gene matches: 3. This CDR3 is 12 amino acids long. The germline CDR1 and CDR2 sequences are PRHDT and FYEKMQ (reference sequence).

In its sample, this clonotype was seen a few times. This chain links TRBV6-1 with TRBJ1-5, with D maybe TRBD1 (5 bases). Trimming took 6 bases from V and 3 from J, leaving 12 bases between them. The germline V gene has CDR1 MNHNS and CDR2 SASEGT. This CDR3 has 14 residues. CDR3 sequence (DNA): TGTGCCAGCAGAGGAGGGGTTGACAATCAGCCCCAGCATTTT. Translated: CASRGGVDNQPQHF.

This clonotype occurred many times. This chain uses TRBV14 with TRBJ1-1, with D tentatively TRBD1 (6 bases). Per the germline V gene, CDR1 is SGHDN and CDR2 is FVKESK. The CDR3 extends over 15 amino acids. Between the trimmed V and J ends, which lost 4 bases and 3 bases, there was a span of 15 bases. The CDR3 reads CASSLLLGGDTEAFF. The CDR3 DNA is TGTGCCAGCAGCCTCCTCTTAGGGGGGGACACTGAAGCTTTCTTT.

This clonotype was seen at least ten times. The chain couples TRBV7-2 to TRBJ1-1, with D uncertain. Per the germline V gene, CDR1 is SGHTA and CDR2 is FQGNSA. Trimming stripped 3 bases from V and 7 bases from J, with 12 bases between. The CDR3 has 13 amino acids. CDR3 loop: CASSLEGLGEAFF. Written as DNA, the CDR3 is TGTGCCAGCAGCTTGGAGGGATTGGGTGAAGCTTTCTTT.

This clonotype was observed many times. The DNA for the CDR3 is TGTGCCAGCAGCTCGATGCGGGGGCAGAGGGAGCAGTACTTC. As protein: CASSSMRGQREQYF. The chain links TRBV11-2 to TRBJ2-7; D is perhaps TRBD2 (7 bases). The CDR3 consists of 14 residues. Germline-derived CDR1 and CDR2 are SGHAT and FQNNGV. V lost 4 bases and J lost 7, with 17 bases in between.

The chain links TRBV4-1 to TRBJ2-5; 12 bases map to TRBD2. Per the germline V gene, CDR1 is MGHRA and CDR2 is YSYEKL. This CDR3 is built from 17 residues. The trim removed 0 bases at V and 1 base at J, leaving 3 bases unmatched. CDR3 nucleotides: TGCGCCAGCAGCCAAGAATTGACTAGCGGGAGCCAAGAGACCCAGTACTTC. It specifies CASSQELTSGSQETQYF.

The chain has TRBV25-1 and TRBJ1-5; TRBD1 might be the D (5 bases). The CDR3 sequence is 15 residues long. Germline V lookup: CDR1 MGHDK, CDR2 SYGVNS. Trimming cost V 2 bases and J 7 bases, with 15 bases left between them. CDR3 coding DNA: TGTGCCAGCAGTGAAGGGGGGAGAGGGATCCAGCCCCAGCATTTT. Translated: CASSEGGRGIQPQHF.

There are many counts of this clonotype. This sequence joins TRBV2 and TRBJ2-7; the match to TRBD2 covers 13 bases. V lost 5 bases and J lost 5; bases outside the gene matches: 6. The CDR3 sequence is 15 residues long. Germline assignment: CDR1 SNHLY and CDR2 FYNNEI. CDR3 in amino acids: CASSTGLAGRNEQYF. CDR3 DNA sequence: TGTGCCAGCAGTACGGGACTAGCGGGAAGGAACGAGCAGTACTTC.